The sequence of this T cell receptor beta chain was determined in a study of cytomegalovirus exposure and HLA in healthy donors. The primer mix had 60 Vbeta and 13 Jbeta primers. Assay used: immunoSEQ multiplex PCR; TCRdb lists only in-frame clones, some missing. The sample includes 130,000 or so clones. Overall study results and limits: Sequencing depth across donors, presence/absence analyses assumed, was roughly uniform. The investigators catalogued some 160 TCR beta chains as cytomegalovirus-associated. With later analysis, a missense DCLRE1C variant became linked to TCR beta V- and J-gene trimming. Analyzed later, most CMV-associated TCR beta chains appeared HLA-restricted.

As regards this clone: Its antigen is unknown.

Sequencing was carried out using PBMCs. The sequence derives from a woman aged 60 to 75 in good health and CMV-seronegative.

The DNA for the CDR3 is TGTGCCAGCACCAAGGTGTGGGACAGGGGGGAGACCCAGTACTTC. It encodes CASTKVWDRGETQYF. The chain combines TRBV5-5 with TRBJ2-5; the match to TRBD1 covers 11 bases. This CDR3 is built from 15 residues. J gave up 5 bases and V 6 bases, and 9 bases lay outside the gene matches. Per germline, CDR1 SGHKS and CDR2 YYEKEE (reference sequence).